A single T cell receptor (beta chain) is shown here with its context. This CDR3 region has 13 residues. Looked up from germline, CDR1 is SGHDN and CDR2 is FVKESK. With 0 bases removed from V and 7 bases from J, the gap between germline ends came to 9 bases. These data originate in a study of control samples from healthy donors and cancer patients. TCRdb's table, derived via immunoSEQ multiplex PCR, lists solely in-frame clones and lacks some. Of about 110,000 clones in the sample, around 89% were seen once. The clonotype was recovered from a woman aged 55-69 years with lung cancer. V usage is TRBV14 and J usage is TRBJ2-5, with D unresolved. The sample comprised PBMCs. CDR3 DNA sequence: TGTGCCAGCAGCCAAGATTATTCGGGGACCCAGTACTTC. Translating it yields CASSQDYSGTQYF.